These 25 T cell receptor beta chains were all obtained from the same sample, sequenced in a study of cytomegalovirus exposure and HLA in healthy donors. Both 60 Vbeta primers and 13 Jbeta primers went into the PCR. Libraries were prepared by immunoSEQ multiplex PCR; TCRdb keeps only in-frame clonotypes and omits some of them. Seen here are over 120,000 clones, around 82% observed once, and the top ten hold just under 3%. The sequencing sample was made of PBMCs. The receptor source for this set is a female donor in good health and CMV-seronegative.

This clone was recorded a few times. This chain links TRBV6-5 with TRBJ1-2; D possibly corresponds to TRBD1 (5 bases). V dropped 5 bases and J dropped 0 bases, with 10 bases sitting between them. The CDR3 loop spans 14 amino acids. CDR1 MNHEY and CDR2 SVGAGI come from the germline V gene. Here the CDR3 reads CASSPGLTNYGYTF. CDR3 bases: TGTGCCAGCAGTCCAGGGCTTACTAACTATGGCTACACCTTC.

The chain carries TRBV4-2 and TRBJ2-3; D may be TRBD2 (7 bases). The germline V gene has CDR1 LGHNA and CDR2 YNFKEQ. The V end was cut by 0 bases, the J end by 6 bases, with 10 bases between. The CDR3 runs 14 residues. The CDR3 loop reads CASSQEGGGDTQYF. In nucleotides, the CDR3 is TGTGCCAGCAGCCAAGAGGGCGGGGGCGATACGCAGTATTTT.

CDR3 region: CASSLWATSGRKGETQYF. The CDR3 nucleotides are TGTGCCAGCAGCTTATGGGCGACTAGCGGACGAAAGGGGGAGACCCAGTACTTC. V gene TRBV5-8 combines with J gene TRBJ2-5; 9 nucleotides align to TRBD2. CDR3 length equals 18 residues. Germline V lookup: CDR1 SGHTS, CDR2 YDEGEE. Trimming cost V 2 bases and J 5 bases; bases outside gene matches: 16. Complete variable domain (other parts from reference TRBV5-8 and TRBJ2-5): EAGVTQSPTHLIKTRGQQATLRCSPISGHTSVYWYQQALGLGLQFLLWYDEGEERNRGNFPPRFSGRQFPNYSSELNVNALELEDSALYLCASSLWATSGRKGETQYFGPGTRLLVL.

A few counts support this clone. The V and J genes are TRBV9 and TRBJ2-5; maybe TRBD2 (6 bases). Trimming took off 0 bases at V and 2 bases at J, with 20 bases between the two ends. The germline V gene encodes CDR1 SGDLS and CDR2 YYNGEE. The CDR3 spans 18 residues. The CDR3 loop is CASSVAPSGGLGQETQYF. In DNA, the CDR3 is TGTGCCAGCAGCGTAGCCCCTTCCGGAGGGCTTGGGCAAGAGACCCAGTACTTC.

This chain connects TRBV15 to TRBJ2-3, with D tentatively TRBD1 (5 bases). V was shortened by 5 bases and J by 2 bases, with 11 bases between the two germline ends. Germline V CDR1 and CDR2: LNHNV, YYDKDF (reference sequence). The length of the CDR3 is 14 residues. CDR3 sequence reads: CATSGRRDTDTQYF. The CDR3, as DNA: TGTGCCACCAGCGGGCGCAGGGACACAGATACGCAGTATTTT.

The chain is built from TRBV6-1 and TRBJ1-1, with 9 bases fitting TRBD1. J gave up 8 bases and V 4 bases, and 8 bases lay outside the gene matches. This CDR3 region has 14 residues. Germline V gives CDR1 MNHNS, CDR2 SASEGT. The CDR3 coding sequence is TGTGCCAGCAGTGTTACAGGGGGCTCAGCCGAAGCTTTCTTT. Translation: CASSVTGGSAEAFF.

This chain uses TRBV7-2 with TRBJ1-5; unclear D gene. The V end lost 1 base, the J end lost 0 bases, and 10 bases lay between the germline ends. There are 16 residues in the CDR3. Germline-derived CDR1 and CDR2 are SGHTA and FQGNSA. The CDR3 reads CASSLVSVNSNQPQHF. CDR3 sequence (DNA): TGTGCCAGCAGCTTAGTATCAGTAAATAGCAATCAGCCCCAGCATTTT.

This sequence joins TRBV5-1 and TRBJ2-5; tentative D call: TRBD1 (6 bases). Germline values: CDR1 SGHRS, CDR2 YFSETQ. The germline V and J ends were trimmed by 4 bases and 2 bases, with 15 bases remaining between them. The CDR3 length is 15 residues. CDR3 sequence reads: CASSALGTPQETQYF. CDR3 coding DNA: TGCGCCAGCAGCGCGCTCGGGACACCTCAAGAGACCCAGTACTTC. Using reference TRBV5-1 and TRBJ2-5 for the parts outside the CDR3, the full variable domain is KAGVTQTPRYLIKTRGQQVTLSCSPISGHRSVSWYQQTPGQGLQFLFEYFSETQRNKGNFPGRFSGRQFSNSRSEMNVSTLELGDSALYLCASSALGTPQETQYFGPGTRLLVL.

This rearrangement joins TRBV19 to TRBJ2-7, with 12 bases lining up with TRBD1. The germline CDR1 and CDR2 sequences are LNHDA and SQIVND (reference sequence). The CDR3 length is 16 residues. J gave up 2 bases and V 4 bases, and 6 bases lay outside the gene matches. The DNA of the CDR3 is TGTGCCAGTAGTACTTGGGGACAGGGGGCGACCTACGAGCAGTACTTC. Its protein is CASSTWGQGATYEQYF.

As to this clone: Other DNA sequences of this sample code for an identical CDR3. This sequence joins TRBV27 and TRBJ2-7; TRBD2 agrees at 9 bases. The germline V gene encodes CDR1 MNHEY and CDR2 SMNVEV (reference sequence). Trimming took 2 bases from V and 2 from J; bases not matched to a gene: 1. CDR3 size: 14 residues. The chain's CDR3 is CASSLLAGTYEQYF. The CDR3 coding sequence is TGTGCCAGCAGTTTACTAGCGGGGACCTACGAGCAGTACTTC.

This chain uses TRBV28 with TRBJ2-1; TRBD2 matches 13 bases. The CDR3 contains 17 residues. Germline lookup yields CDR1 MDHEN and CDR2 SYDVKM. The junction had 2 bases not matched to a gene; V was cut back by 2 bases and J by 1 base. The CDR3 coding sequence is TGTGCCAGCAGTTTACGGGGACTAGCGGGATCCTACAATGAGCAGTTCTTC. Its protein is CASSLRGLAGSYNEQFF.

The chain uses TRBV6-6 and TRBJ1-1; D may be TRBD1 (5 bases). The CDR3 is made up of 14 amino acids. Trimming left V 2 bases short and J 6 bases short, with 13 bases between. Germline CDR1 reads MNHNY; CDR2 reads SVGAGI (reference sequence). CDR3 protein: CASSYGQGGAEAFF. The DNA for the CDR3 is TGTGCCAGCAGTTACGGGCAGGGAGGCGCTGAAGCTTTCTTT.

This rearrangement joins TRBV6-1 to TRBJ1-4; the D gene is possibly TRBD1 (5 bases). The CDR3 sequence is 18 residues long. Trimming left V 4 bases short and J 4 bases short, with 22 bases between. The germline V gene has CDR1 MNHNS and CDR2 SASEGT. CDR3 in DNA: TGTGCCAGCAGTGCCTTAATTGGGGGGTTGGCGGGTAATGAAAAACTGTTTTTT. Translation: CASSALIGGLAGNEKLFF.

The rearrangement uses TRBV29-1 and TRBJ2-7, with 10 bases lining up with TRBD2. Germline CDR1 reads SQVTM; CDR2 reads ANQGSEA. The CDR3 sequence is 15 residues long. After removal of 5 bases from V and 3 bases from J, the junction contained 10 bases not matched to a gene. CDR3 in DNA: TGCAGCGTTCAACCCTCTAGCGGGAGCGTCTACGAGCAGTACTTC. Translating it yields CSVQPSSGSVYEQYF.

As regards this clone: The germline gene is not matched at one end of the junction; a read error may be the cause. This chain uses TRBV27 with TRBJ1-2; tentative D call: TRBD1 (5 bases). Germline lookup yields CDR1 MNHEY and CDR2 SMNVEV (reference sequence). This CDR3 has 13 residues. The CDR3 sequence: CAITQGRTYGYPF. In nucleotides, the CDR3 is TGTGCCATCACTCAGGGAAGGACCTATGGCTACCCCTTC.

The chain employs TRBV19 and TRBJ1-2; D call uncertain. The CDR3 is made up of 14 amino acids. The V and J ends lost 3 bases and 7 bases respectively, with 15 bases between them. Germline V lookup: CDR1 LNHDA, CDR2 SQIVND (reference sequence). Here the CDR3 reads CASSILRGAGGYTF. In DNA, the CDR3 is TGTGCCAGTAGTATCTTGCGGGGAGCCGGTGGCTACACCTTC.

The CDR3 nucleotides read TGTGCCAGCAGTCATTTTGACAGGAGCACAGATACGCAGTATTTT. This encodes CASSHFDRSTDTQYF. The genes are TRBV28 and TRBJ2-3, with D maybe TRBD1 (6 bases). The CDR3 consists of 15 residues. The V and J ends lost 5 bases and 0 bases respectively, with 12 bases between them. From germline, CDR1 is MDHEN and CDR2 SYDVKM.

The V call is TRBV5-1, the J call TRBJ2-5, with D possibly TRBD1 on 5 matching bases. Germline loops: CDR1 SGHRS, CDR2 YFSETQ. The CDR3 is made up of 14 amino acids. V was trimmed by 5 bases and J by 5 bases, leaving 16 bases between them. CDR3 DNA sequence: TGCGCCAGCAGTCTGGCAGGGCCATGGGAGACCCAGTACTTC. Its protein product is CASSLAGPWETQYF.

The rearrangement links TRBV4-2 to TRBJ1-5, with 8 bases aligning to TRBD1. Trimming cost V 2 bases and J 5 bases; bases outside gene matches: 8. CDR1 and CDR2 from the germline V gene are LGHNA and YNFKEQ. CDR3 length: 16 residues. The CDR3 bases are TGTGCCAGCAGCCAACGGGGGCCAGGGGGCGATCAGCCCCAGCATTTT. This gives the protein CASSQRGPGGDQPQHF.

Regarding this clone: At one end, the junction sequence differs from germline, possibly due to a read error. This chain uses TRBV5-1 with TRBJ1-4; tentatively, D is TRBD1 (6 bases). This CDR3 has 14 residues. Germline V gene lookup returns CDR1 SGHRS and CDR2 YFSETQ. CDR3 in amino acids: CASRLDSFNEKLFF. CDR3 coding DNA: TGCGCCAGCAGGTTGGACAGCTTTAACGAAAAACTGTTTTTT.

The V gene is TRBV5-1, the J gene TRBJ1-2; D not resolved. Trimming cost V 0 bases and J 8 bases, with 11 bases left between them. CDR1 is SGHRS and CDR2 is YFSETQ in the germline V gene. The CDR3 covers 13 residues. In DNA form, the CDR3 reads TGCGCCAGCAGCTTGGCCGGAGGAGAAGGCTACACCTTC. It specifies CASSLAGGEGYTF.

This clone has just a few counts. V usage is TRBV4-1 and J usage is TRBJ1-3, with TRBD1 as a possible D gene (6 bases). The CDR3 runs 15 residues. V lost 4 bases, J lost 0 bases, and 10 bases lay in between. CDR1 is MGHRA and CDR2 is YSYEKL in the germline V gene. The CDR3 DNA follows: TGCGCCAGCAGCCTGGAAGGGGGCTCTGGAAACACCATATATTTT. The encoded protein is CASSLEGGSGNTIYF.

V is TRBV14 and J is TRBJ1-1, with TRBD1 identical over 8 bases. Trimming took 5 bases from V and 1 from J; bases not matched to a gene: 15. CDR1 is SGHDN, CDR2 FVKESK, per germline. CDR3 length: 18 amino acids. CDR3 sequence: CASSEKTGAKTRNTEAFF. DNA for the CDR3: TGTGCCAGCAGCGAAAAGACAGGGGCGAAAACTAGGAACACTGAAGCTTTCTTT. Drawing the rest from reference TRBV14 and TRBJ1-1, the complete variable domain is EAGVTQFPSHSVIEKGQTVTLRCDPISGHDNLYWYRRVMGKEIKFLLHFVKESKQDESGMPNNRFLAERTGGTYSTLKVQPAELEDSGVYFCASSEKTGAKTRNTEAFFGQGTRLTVV.

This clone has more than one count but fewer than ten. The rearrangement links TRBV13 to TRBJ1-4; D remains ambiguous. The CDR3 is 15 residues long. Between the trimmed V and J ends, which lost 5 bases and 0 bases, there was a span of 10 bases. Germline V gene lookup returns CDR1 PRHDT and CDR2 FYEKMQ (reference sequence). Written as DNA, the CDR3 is TGTGCCAGCAGCGTCCGGGTATCAACTAATGAAAAACTGTTTTTT. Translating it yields CASSVRVSTNEKLFF. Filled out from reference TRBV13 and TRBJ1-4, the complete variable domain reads AAGVIQSPRHLIKEKRETATLKCYPIPRHDTVYWYQQGPGQDPQFLISFYEKMQSDKGSIPDRFSAQQFSDYHSELNMSSLELGDSALYFCASSVRVSTNEKLFFGSGTQLSVL.

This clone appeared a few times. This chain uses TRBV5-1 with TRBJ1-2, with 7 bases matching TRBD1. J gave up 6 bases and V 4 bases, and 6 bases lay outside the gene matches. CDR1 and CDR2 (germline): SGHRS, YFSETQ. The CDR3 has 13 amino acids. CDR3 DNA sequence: TGCGCCAGCAGCGCCCGGGGGACAGATGGCTACACCTTC. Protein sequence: CASSARGTDGYTF.